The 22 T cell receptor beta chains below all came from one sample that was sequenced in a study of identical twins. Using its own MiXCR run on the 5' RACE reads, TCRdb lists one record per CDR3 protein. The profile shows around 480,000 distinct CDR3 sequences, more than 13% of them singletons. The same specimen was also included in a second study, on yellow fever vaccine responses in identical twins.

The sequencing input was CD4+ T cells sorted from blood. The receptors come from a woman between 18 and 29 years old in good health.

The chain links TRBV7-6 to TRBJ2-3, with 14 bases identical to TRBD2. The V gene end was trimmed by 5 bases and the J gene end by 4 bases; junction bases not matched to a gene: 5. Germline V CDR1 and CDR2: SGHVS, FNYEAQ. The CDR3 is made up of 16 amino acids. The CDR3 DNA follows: TGTGCCAGCAGCCCCGCGACTAGCGGGAGGGCAGATACGCAGTATTTT. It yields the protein CASSPATSGRADTQYF.

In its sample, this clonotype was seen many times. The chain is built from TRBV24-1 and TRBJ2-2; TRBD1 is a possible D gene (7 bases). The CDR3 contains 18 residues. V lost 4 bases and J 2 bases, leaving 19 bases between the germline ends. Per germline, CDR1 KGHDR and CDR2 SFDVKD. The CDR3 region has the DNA TGTGCCACCAGTGACCCTAACGCGGGACAGAGAAACACCGGGGAGCTGTTTTTT. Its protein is CATSDPNAGQRNTGELFF.

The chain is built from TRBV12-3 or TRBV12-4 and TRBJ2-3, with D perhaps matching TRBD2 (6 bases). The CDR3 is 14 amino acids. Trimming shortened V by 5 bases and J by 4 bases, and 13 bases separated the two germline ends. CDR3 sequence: CASSGDLNPDTQYF. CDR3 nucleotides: TGTGCCAGCAGTGGGGACTTGAATCCAGATACGCAGTATTTT.

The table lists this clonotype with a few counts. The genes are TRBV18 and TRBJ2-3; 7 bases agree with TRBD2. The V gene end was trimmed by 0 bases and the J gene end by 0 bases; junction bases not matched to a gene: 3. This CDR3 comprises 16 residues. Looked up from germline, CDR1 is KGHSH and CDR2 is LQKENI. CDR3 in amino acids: CASSPPLRGSTDTQYF. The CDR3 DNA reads TGTGCCAGCTCACCACCATTGCGGGGGAGCACAGATACGCAGTATTTT.

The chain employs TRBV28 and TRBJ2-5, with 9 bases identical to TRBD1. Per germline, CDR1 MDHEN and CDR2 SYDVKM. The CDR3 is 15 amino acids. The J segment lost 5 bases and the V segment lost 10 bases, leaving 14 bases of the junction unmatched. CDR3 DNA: TGTGCCACCAACTCCCACAGGGGGCGCAGGGAGACCCAGTACTTC. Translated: CATNSHRGRRETQYF.

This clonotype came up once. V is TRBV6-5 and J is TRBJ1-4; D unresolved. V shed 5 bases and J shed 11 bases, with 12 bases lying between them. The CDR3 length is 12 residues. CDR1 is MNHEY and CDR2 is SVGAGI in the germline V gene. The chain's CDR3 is CASSRKDGKLFF. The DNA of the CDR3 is TGTGCCAGCAGTCGAAAAGACGGGAAACTGTTTTTT.

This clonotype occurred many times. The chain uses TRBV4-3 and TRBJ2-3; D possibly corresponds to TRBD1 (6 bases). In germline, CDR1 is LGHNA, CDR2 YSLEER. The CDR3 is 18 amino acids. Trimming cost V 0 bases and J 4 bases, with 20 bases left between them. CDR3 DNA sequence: TGCGCCAGCAGCCAAGATCCCCCAGGGGCTGGGGGTTCAGATACGCAGTATTTT. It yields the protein CASSQDPPGAGGSDTQYF.

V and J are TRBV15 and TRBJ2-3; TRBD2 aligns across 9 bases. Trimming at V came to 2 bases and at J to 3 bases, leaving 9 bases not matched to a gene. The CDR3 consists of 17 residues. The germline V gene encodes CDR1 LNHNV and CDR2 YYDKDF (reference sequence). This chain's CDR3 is CATSRLSLAGITDTQYF. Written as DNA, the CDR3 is TGTGCCACCAGCAGACTTTCCCTAGCGGGGATAACAGATACGCAGTATTTT. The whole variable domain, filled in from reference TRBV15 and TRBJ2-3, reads DAMVIQNPRYQVTQFGKPVTLSCSQTLNHNVMYWYQQKSSQAPKLLFHYYDKDFNNEADTPDNFQSRRPNTSFCFLDIRSPGLGDTAMYLCATSRLSLAGITDTQYFGPGTRLTVL.

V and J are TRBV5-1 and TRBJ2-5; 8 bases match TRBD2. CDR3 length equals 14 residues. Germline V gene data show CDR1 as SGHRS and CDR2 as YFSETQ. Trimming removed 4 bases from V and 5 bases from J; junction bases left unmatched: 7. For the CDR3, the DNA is TGCGCCAGCAGCCCGGGGGGGCCAGCGGAGACCCAGTACTTC. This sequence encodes CASSPGGPAETQYF.

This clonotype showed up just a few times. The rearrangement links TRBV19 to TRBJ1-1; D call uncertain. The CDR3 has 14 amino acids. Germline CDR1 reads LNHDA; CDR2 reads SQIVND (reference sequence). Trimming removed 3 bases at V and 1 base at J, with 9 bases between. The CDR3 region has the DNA TGTGCCAGTAGTATTTCCCTACCGAACACTGAAGCTTTCTTT. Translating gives CASSISLPNTEAFF.

The CDR3 DNA reads as TGTGCCAGCCACGCTAGCGGGGAGTGGTCCAAAAACATTCAGTACTTC. Translated: CASHASGEWSKNIQYF. J is TRBJ2-4 and V is TRBV28, with 9 nucleotides matching TRBD2. Germline V gene lookup returns CDR1 MDHEN and CDR2 SYDVKM. V trimming: 8 bases; J trimming: 2 bases; junction bases outside the gene matches: 10. The CDR3 runs 16 residues.

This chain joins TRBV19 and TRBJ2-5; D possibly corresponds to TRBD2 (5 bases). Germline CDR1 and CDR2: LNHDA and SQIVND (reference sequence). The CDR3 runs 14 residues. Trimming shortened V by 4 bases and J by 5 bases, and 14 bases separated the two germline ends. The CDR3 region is CASSRTGNEETQYF. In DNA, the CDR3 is TGTGCCAGTAGTAGAACCGGGAACGAGGAGACCCAGTACTTC.

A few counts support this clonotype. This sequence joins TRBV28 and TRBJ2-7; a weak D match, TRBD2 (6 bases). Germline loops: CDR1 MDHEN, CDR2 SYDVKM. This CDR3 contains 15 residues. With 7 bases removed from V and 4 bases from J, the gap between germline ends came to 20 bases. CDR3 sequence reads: CASTVAGLRFYEQYF. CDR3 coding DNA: TGTGCCAGCACAGTCGCGGGGCTACGGTTTTACGAGCAGTACTTC.

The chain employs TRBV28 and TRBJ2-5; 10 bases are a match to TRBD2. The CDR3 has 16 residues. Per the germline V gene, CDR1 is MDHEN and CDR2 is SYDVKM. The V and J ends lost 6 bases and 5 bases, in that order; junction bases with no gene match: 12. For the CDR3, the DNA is TGTGCCAGCAGAAACTCCGGGACTAGCGCGGTGGAGACCCAGTACTTC. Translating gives CASRNSGTSAVETQYF.

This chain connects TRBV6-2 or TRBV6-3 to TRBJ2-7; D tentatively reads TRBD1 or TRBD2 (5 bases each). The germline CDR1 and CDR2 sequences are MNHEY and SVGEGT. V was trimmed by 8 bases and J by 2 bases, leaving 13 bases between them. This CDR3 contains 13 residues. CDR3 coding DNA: TGTGCCAGCTCCCGGGGCAACCCCTACGAGCAGTACTTC. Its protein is CASSRGNPYEQYF.

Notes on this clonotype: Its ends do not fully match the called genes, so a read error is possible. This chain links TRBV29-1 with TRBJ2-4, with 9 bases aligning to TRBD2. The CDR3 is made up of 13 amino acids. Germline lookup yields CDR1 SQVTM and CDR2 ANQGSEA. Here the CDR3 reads CSVRGLAQNIQYF. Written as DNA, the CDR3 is TGCAGCGTTCGGGGACTAGCCCAAAACATTCAGTACTTC. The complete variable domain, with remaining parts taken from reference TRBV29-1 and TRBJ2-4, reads SAVISQKPSRDICQRGTSLTIQCQVDSQVTMMFWYRQQPGQSLTLIATANQGSEATYESGFVIDKFPISRPNLTFSTLTVSNMSPEDSSIYLCSVRGLAQNIQYFGAGTRLSVL.

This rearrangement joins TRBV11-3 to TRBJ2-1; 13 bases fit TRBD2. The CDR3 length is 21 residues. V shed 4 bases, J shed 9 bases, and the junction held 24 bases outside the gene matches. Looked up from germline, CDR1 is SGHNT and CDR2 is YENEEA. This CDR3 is CASSSFAGGRTSGRESGEQFF. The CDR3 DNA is TGTGCCAGCAGCTCTTTCGCGGGGGGGAGGACTAGCGGGAGAGAGTCTGGTGAGCAGTTCTTC.

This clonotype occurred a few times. CDR3 residues: CSVEQGNTEAFF. The CDR3 DNA sequence: TGCAGCGTTGAGCAGGGAAACACTGAAGCTTTCTTT. This chain uses TRBV29-1 with TRBJ1-1; a weak D match, TRBD1 (5 bases). The CDR3 runs 12 residues. Germline CDR1 SQVTM, CDR2 ANQGSEA. V dropped 3 bases and J dropped 2 bases, with 7 bases sitting between them.

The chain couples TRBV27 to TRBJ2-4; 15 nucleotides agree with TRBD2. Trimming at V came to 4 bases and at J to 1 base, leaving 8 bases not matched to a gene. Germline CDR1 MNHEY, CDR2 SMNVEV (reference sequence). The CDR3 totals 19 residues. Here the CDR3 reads CASSSGLAGGFLAKNIQYF. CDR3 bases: TGTGCCAGCAGTTCGGGACTAGCGGGAGGCTTTCTCGCCAAAAACATTCAGTACTTC.

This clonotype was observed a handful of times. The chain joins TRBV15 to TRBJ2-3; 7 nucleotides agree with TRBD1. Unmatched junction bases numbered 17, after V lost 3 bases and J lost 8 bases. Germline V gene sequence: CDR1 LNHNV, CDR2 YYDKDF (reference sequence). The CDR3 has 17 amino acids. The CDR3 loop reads CATSSPLNTGDEGTQYF. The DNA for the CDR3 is TGTGCCACCAGCAGTCCCTTAAACACAGGGGATGAGGGTACGCAGTATTTT. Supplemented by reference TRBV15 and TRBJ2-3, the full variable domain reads DAMVIQNPRYQVTQFGKPVTLSCSQTLNHNVMYWYQQKSSQAPKLLFHYYDKDFNNEADTPDNFQSRRPNTSFCFLDIRSPGLGDTAMYLCATSSPLNTGDEGTQYFGPGTRLTVL.

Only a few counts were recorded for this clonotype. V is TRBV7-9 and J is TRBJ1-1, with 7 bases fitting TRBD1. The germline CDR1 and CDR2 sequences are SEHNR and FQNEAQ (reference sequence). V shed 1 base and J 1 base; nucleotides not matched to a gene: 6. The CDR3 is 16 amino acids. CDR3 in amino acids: CASSLEAGGENTEAFF. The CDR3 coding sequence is TGTGCCAGCAGCTTAGAGGCAGGGGGTGAGAACACTGAAGCTTTCTTT.

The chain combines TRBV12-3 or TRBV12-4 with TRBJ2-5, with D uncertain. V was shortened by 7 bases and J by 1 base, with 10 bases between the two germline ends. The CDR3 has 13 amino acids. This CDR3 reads CASNKGGQETQYF. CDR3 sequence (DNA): TGTGCCAGCAACAAGGGCGGCCAAGAGACCCAGTACTTC.